The T cell receptor beta chain described here comes from a study of cytomegalovirus exposure and HLA in healthy donors. Concerning this clone: Its antigen is unknown.

The germline V gene encodes CDR1 SGHDT and CDR2 YYEEEE. The CDR3 has 17 amino acids. Trimming left V 0 bases short and J 5 bases short, with 21 bases between. PCR used 60 Vbeta primers and 13 Jbeta primers. This table comes from immunoSEQ multiplex PCR, and its TCRdb copy is limited to in-frame clones, with some not included. This table has around 140,000 clones, 60% to 80% appearing once. Study-wide points: CMV serostatus was the only recorded immune exposure for donors. TCR beta V- and J-gene trimming was later associated with a missense DCLRE1C variant. Equally common other TCR beta chains were less clonally expanded than HLA-associated ones, a later analysis found.

The V and J genes are TRBV5-6 and TRBJ2-7; TRBD2 is a possible D gene (6 bases). The origin of this receptor is a male donor in good health and CMV-seronegative. The specimen was PBMCs. DNA for the CDR3: TGTGCCAGCAGCTTGGCCGGTTCCGCGGGAAGCAGGAACGAGCAGTACTTC. It yields the protein CASSLAGSAGSRNEQYF.